The subject of this entry is one T cell receptor (beta chain). Antigen specificity is unknown. V lost 3 bases and J 10 bases, leaving 10 bases between the germline ends. The CDR3 has 12 residues. Germline V lookup: CDR1 MDHEN, CDR2 SYDVKM. The data stem from a study of T cell responses to AZD1222 COVID-19 vaccine. The study, taken as a whole, reports: Without day 14 samples, only post-peak T cell repertoires were studied. Researchers report vaccine-associated CD4 TCRs spanning spike, with dominance at 160-218 and 743-854.

Method: immunoSEQ multiplex PCR; TCRdb's copy keeps in-frame clones and lacks some. Seen here are tens of thousands of clones, 86% observed once, and the top ten hold roughly 7.2%. The chain combines TRBV28 with TRBJ2-1; D is unclear. Specimen: peripheral blood, collected 28 days after the second AZD1222 dose. The sequence derives from an adult who received the AZD1222 COVID-19 vaccine. The CDR3 region is CASSFSWAEQFF. The DNA of the CDR3 is TGTGCCAGCAGTTTTTCATGGGCGGAGCAGTTCTTC.